Below, 13 T cell receptor beta chains from the same sample are listed, as sequenced in a study of untreated major depressive disorder. The assay was immunoSEQ multiplex PCR, and TCRdb's table has in-frame clones only and misses some. The sample includes 15,000 to 20,000 clones, 85% of them seen just once. The source material was CD4+ T cells from PBMCs. These receptors all come from a woman aged 25 to 39 in good health.

This sequence joins TRBV5-1 and TRBJ1-1, with no clear D. CDR1 SGHRS and CDR2 YFSETQ come from the germline V gene. Trimming took off 1 base at V and 7 bases at J, with 20 bases between the two ends. The CDR3 is 16 residues long. The CDR3 here is CASSLLGRWQVDEAFF. The CDR3, as DNA: TGCGCCAGCAGCTTGCTCGGTCGCTGGCAAGTTGATGAAGCTTTCTTT.

The rearrangement links TRBV5-6 to TRBJ2-1; TRBD2 is a possible D gene (6 bases). Trimming stripped 4 bases from V and 0 bases from J, with 14 bases between. Germline CDR1 is SGHDT and CDR2 is YYEEEE. The CDR3 has 16 amino acids. The CDR3 here is CASSEEGRSSYNEQFF. CDR3 bases: TGTGCCAGCAGCGAAGAGGGGAGGAGCTCCTACAATGAGCAGTTCTTC.

J is TRBJ1-2 and V is TRBV18; tentative D call: TRBD1 (6 bases). Germline V gives CDR1 KGHSH, CDR2 LQKENI. This CDR3 region has 13 residues. V was pared by 6 bases and J by 1 base, with 9 bases between. CDR3 DNA sequence: TGTGCCAGCTCCGCGGACAGTAACTATGGCTACACCTTC. Its protein is CASSADSNYGYTF. The whole variable domain, remainder taken from reference TRBV18 and TRBJ1-2, is NAGVMQNPRHLVRRRGQEARLRCSPMKGHSHVYWYRQLPEEGLKFMVYLQKENIIDESGMPKERFSAEFPKEGPSILRIQQVVRGDSAAYFCASSADSNYGYTFGSGTRLTVV.

V and J are TRBV5-1 and TRBJ2-7; TRBD1 aligns across 11 bases. There are 16 residues in the CDR3. The germline V gene encodes CDR1 SGHRS and CDR2 YFSETQ. The junction had 8 bases not matched to a gene; V was cut back by 4 bases and J by 2 bases. DNA for the CDR3: TGCGCCAGCAGCAGATATGGACAGGGGGCCACCTACGAGCAGTACTTC. Translating it yields CASSRYGQGATYEQYF.

The chain couples TRBV11-2 to TRBJ2-1, with 10 bases aligning to TRBD2. Germline loops: CDR1 SGHAT, CDR2 FQNNGV. V shed 1 base and J 3 bases; nucleotides not matched to a gene: 12. This CDR3 is built from 19 residues. CDR3 residues: CASSLVLRSSSGSYNEQFF. CDR3 in DNA: TGTGCCAGCAGCTTAGTATTGAGGTCGTCTAGCGGGAGCTACAATGAGCAGTTCTTC.

The chain combines TRBV18 with TRBJ2-3; the match to TRBD2 covers 10 bases. Germline trimming cut 3 bases from V and 7 bases from J; bases unmatched to any gene: 13. The CDR3 consists of 17 residues. The V gene's germline CDR1 is KGHSH and CDR2 LQKENI. The CDR3: CASSPDLASGSLHTQYF. In DNA form, the CDR3 reads TGTGCCAGCTCACCTGATCTGGCTAGCGGGAGTCTCCATACGCAGTATTTT.

The chain uses TRBV5-1 and TRBJ1-3; D remains unclear. Germline V gives CDR1 SGHRS, CDR2 YFSETQ. Deletions cut 6 bases from V and 0 bases from J, with 10 bases between. This CDR3 contains 14 residues. The CDR3: CASNAGDSGNTIYF. CDR3 nucleotides: TGCGCCAGCAACGCCGGGGACTCTGGAAACACCATATATTTT.

The rearrangement joins TRBV28 to TRBJ2-3; 7 bases match TRBD2. This CDR3 is built from 14 residues. Germline CDR1 reads MDHEN; CDR2 reads SYDVKM. Trimming at V came to 4 bases and at J to 5 bases, leaving 6 bases not matched to a gene. CDR3 DNA: TGTGCCAGCAGTTGGGCGGGGGTGAGAGATACGCAGTATTTT. This codes for CASSWAGVRDTQYF.

This chain links TRBV29-1 with TRBJ1-2, with D possibly TRBD1 on 5 matching bases. Germline lookup yields CDR1 SQVTM and CDR2 ANQGSEA. V lost 7 bases and J 9 bases, leaving 15 bases between the germline ends. This CDR3 spans 11 amino acids. This CDR3 reads CSAVEGYSYTF. As DNA, the CDR3 is TGCAGCGCAGTCGAGGGGTATAGCTACACCTTC.

The rearrangement joins TRBV27 to TRBJ1-5, with D possibly matching TRBD1 (6 bases). V was shortened by 3 bases and J by 7 bases, with 19 bases between the two germline ends. The CDR3 covers 16 residues. Germline V gives CDR1 MNHEY, CDR2 SMNVEV (reference sequence). The CDR3 region is CASSFRAGEVGQPQHF. Here the CDR3 DNA reads TGTGCCAGCAGTTTTCGGGCAGGGGAGGTGGGGCAGCCCCAGCATTTT.

This chain uses TRBV29-1 with TRBJ2-1, with 16 nucleotides matching TRBD2. The CDR3 runs to 17 residues. From germline, CDR1 is SQVTM and CDR2 ANQGSEA. Unmatched junction bases numbered 6, after V lost 4 bases and J lost 3 bases. CDR3 coding DNA: TGCAGCGTTGGGGGGACTAGCGGGAGGGCAGTCTACAATGAGCAGTTCTTC. Amino acids: CSVGGTSGRAVYNEQFF.

The V and J genes are TRBV9 and TRBJ2-7; no clear D. The CDR3 spans 15 residues. Germline values: CDR1 SGDLS, CDR2 YYNGEE. Deletions cut 3 bases from V and 1 base from J, with 14 bases between. CDR3 nucleotides: TGTGCCAGCAGCGCGGAAGACTTATTGTCCTACGAGCAGTACTTC. It encodes CASSAEDLLSYEQYF.

This clone was recorded only once. The DNA for the CDR3 is TGTGCCAGCAGTTCCTCGGACACTGAAGCTTTCTTT. Protein product: CASSSSDTEAFF. V and J are TRBV27 and TRBJ1-1; no definite D call. The CDR3 has 12 amino acids. Trimming cost V 4 bases and J 3 bases, with 6 bases left between them. Looked up from germline, CDR1 is MNHEY and CDR2 is SMNVEV (reference sequence).